A selection of T cell receptor beta chains follows, all from one sample in a study of a mutant IDH1 vaccine in newly diagnosed glioma. Their recognized antigens are unknown. Sequencing used immunoSEQ multiplex PCR; TCRdb keeps in-frame clones, though not all of them. The sample lists about 31,000 clones, around 78% seen once, with roughly 22% in the top ten. Material: PBMCs, obtained from a glioma patient whose treatment included an IDH1 peptide vaccine. These receptors all stem from a man aged 25 to 45 with glioma. The CDR3 runs from the conserved cysteine through the conserved F or W. The D gene is left open where the match is weak. For some rows the clone size is stated as once, few or many, or as a class when expanded; others skip it.

d_gene | j_gene | abundance | v_gene | CDR3aa | CDR3nt
NA | TRBJ1-4 | few | TRBV5-1 | CASSFGGTNEKLFF | TGCGCCAGCAGCTTCGGAGGGACTAATGAAAAACTGTTTTTT
TRBD1 | TRBJ1-2 | medium-sized | TRBV6-1 | CASSPWDSVNYGYTF | TGTGCCAGCAGCCCGTGGGACAGCGTTAACTATGGCTACACCTTC
NA | TRBJ2-1 | NA | TRBV2 | CASRDPPYEQFF | TGTGCCAGCAGGGACCCGCCATATGAGCAGTTCTTC
TRBD1 | TRBJ1-1 | NA | TRBV19 | CASSLKPGGGEAFF | TGTGCCAGTAGTTTAAAACCAGGGGGCGGAGAAGCTTTCTTT
NA | TRBJ2-5 | NA | TRBV7-2 | CASSFGRQETQYF | TGTGCCAGCAGCTTTGGCAGACAAGAGACCCAGTACTTC
TRBD1 | TRBJ1-5 | few | TRBV10-3 | CAISEFGQGPDQPQHF | TGTGCCATCAGTGAGTTCGGACAGGGGCCCGATCAGCCCCAGCATTTT
NA | TRBJ1-5 | NA | TRBV6-6 | CASKEHSDNQPQHF | TGTGCCAGCAAGGAGCACTCTGACAATCAGCCCCAGCATTTT
NA | TRBJ1-4 | once | TRBV5-1 | CASSLDDTIEKLFF | TGCGCCAGCAGCTTGGACGATACGATCGAAAAACTGTTTTTT
NA | TRBJ1-2 | NA | TRBV2 | CASTPSYYGYTF | TGTGCCAGCACCCCCTCATACTATGGCTACACCTTC
TRBD2 | TRBJ2-7 | NA | TRBV5-4 | CASSPGLAGTEQYF | TGTGCCAGCAGCCCAGGACTAGCGGGGACCGAGCAGTACTTC
NA | TRBJ1-1 | few | TRBV7-8 | CASSPVDGGRSGAFF | TGTGCCAGCAGCCCTGTAGACGGGGGGCGGTCAGGAGCTTTCTTT
NA | TRBJ2-7 | NA | TRBV7-9 | CASSLEVGGPGEQYF | TGTGCCAGCAGCTTAGAGGTCGGGGGGCCGGGCGAGCAGTACTTC
NA | TRBJ2-3 | NA | TRBV14 | CASSRGGDFAQYF | TGTGCCAGCAGCCGGGGTGGAGACTTCGCGCAGTATTTT
TRBD1 | TRBJ1-2 | NA | TRBV19 | CASSTRQGSAKGYTF | TGTGCCAGTAGTACTCGACAGGGGAGCGCCAAGGGCTACACCTTC
NA | TRBJ2-1 | NA | TRBV7-9 | CASTIAEGSYNEQFF | TGTGCCAGCACCATAGCGGAGGGCTCCTACAATGAGCAGTTCTTC
TRBD1 | TRBJ2-7 | NA | TRBV28 | CASSFRQGKDEQYF | TGTGCCAGCAGTTTTCGACAGGGGAAAGATGAGCAGTACTTC
NA | TRBJ2-1 | NA | TRBV30 | CAWSVRQDNEQFF | TGTGCCTGGAGTGTACGGCAGGACAATGAGCAGTTCTTC
TRBD1 | TRBJ1-5 | few | TRBV18 | CASSPPDRDQPQHF | TGTGCCAGCTCACCCCCCGACAGGGATCAGCCCCAGCATTTT
NA | TRBJ1-3 | NA | TRBV30 | CAWSVSGSFGNTIYF | TGTGCCTGGAGTGTATCGGGTTCGTTTGGAAACACCATATATTTT
NA | TRBJ1-1 | few | TRBV28 | CASSMRQRNTEAFF | TGTGCCAGCAGTATGAGACAGAGGAACACTGAAGCTTTCTTT
NA | TRBJ2-3 | NA | TRBV6-6 | CASSSGHRTDTQYF | TGTGCCAGCAGCTCGGGACACCGCACAGATACGCAGTATTTT
TRBD1 | TRBJ2-2 | NA | TRBV5-1 | CASSPGQDNTGELFF | TGCGCCAGCAGCCCCGGACAGGACAACACCGGGGAGCTGTTTTTT